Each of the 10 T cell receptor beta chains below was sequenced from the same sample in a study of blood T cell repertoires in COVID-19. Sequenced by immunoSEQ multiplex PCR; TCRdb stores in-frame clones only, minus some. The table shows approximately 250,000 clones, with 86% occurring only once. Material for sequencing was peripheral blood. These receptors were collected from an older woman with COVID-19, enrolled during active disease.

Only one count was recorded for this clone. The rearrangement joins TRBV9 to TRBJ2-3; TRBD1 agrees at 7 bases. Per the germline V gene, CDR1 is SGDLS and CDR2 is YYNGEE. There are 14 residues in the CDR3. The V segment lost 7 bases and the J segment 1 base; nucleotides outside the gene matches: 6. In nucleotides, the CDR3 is TGTGCCAGCCTACAGGGGCGGGGCACAGATACGCAGTATTTT. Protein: CASLQGRGTDTQYF.

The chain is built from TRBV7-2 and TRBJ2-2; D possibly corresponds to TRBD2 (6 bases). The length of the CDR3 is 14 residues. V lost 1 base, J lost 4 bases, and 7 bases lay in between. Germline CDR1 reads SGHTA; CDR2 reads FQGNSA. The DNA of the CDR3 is TGTGCCAGCAGCTTAGTGGGGGGCACCGGGGAGCTGTTTTTT. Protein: CASSLVGGTGELFF.

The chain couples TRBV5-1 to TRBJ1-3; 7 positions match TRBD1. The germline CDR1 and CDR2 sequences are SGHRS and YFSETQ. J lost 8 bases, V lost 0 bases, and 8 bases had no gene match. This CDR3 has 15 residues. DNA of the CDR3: TGCGCCAGCAGCTTGGCTTCGACAGGGATCCACACCATATATTTT. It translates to CASSLASTGIHTIYF.

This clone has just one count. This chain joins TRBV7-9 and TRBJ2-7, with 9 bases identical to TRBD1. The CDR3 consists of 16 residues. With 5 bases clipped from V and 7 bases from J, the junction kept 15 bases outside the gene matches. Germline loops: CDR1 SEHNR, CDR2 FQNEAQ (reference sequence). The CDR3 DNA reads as TGTGCCAGCAGCCTAGGAGGGACAGGGTTTGCGGGAGAGCAGTACTTC. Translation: CASSLGGTGFAGEQYF.

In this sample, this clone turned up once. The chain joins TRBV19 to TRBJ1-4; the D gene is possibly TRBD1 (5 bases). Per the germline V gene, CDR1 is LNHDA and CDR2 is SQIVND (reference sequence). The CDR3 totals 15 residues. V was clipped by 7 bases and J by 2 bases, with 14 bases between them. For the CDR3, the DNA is TGTGCCAGTACCAAGATGGGGCAGACTAATGAAAAACTGTTTTTT. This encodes CASTKMGQTNEKLFF.

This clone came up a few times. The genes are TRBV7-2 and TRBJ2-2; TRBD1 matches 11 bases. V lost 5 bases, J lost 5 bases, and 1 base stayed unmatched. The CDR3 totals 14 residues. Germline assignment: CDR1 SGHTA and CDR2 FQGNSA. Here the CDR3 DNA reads TGTGCCAGCAGCAGGGACAGGGGGACCGGGGAGCTGTTTTTT. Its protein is CASSRDRGTGELFF.

CDR3: CASSLTTAAYDGYTF. The DNA of the CDR3 is TGCGCCAGCAGCTTGACGACAGCCGCCTATGATGGCTACACCTTC. The rearrangement joins TRBV5-1 to TRBJ1-2; possible D gene TRBD1, 5 bases. The germline V gene has CDR1 SGHRS and CDR2 YFSETQ. V was shortened by 1 base and J by 6 bases, with 16 bases between the two germline ends. This CDR3 region has 15 residues.

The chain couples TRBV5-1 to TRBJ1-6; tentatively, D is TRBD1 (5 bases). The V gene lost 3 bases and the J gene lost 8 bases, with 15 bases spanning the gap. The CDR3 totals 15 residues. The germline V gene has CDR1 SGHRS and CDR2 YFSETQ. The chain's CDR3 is CASSSGQGGHSPLHF. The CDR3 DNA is TGCGCCAGCAGCTCCGGACAAGGCGGTCATTCACCCCTCCACTTT.

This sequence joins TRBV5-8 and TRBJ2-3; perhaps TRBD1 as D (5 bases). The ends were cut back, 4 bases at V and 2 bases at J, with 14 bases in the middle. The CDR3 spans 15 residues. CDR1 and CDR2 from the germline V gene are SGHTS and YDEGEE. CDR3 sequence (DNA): TGTGCCAGCAGCCCTCCGAACGGACACACAGATACGCAGTATTTT. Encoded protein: CASSPPNGHTDTQYF.

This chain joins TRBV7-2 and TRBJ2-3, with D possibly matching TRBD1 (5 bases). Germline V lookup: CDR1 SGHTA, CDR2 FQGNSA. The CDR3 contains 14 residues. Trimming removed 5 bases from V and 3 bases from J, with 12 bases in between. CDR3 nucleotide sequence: TGTGCCAGCAGCCCCCAAAAGGGGACAGATACGCAGTATTTT. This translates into CASSPQKGTDTQYF.